One sample yielded the 21 T cell receptor beta chains listed below, sequenced in a study of CXCR3-negative and CXCR3-positive naive CD8 T cells. The libraries of TRB cDNA were prepared using 5' RACE with UMI labels. TCRdb re-called the 5' RACE reads, yielding one record per CDR3 amino acid sequence without DNA. The ten most abundant clones cover 1.5% to 2% of a sample with 75,000 or so distinct CDR3 sequences. Sample: naive CXCR3- CD8+ T cells from blood. Subset specified: CD45RO-CCR7+CD27+CD95- naive CD8+ T cells lacking CXCR3 (TNR3-). The receptors come from a human donor in good health. Some clones in this sample may be carry-over from other donors' samples.

The chain carries TRBV12-3 or TRBV12-4 and TRBJ1-2; the D gene TCRdb calls, TRBD1, cannot be checked with no DNA. CDR3 size: 14 residues. The CDR3 spells CASSLWVRVGGYTF.

The chain carries TRBV7-9 and TRBJ2-5; TCRdb names TRBD2, which stays unverified in the absence of DNA. Germline V gene sequence: CDR1 SEHNR, CDR2 FQNEAQ (reference sequence). The CDR3 length is 14 residues. CDR3 protein: CASSLVGLVETQYF.

The chain employs TRBV27 and TRBJ2-1; the TRBD1 assignment by TCRdb is unverifiable without DNA. Germline V gives CDR1 MNHEY, CDR2 SMNVEV (reference sequence). The CDR3 extends over 16 amino acids. This CDR3 reads CASRWRGPISYNEQFF.

The J gene is TRBJ2-3, the V gene TRBV20-1; checking the TCRdb D call of TRBD1 is not possible without DNA. The CDR3 is 19 residues long. Germline V lookup: CDR1 DFQATT, CDR2 SNEGSKA (reference sequence). CDR3 residues: CSAPPQGSNLGEITDTQYF.

J is TRBJ2-1 and V is TRBV4-1; TCRdb's D gene call, TRBD1, goes unchecked for lack of DNA. The germline V gene encodes CDR1 MGHRA and CDR2 YSYEKL. The CDR3 has 15 amino acids. This CDR3 reads CASSQRDTTADEQFF.

The rearrangement joins TRBV21-1 to TRBJ2-1; the D call of TRBD1 rests on TCRdb alone, since no DNA is present to check it. TRBV21-1 is a documented pseudogene. The CDR3 loop spans 16 amino acids. The CDR3 protein is CASLETDRGKVNEQFF.

The gene calls are TRBV7-3 and TRBJ2-1; the D gene TCRdb calls, TRBD2, cannot be checked with no DNA. The CDR3 totals 15 residues. Germline assignment: CDR1 SGHTA and CDR2 FQGTGA. The CDR3 loop is CASSKEGRRDNEQFF.

The gene calls are TRBV3-1 and TRBJ2-3. Germline V gene sequence: CDR1 LGHDT, CDR2 YNNKEL (reference sequence). CDR3 length: 15 residues. CDR3 residues: CASSVPGRSTDTQYF.

The genes are TRBV7-6 and TRBJ2-1. This CDR3 spans 13 amino acids. In germline, CDR1 is SGHVS, CDR2 FNYEAQ. The CDR3 spells CASSQNGRNEQFF.

The chain has TRBV4-1 and TRBJ2-1. The germline CDR1 and CDR2 sequences are MGHRA and YSYEKL. The CDR3 is made up of 12 amino acids. The CDR3 protein is CASSLRVHEQFF.

V gene TRBV4-2 combines with J gene TRBJ2-7. CDR1 and CDR2 (germline): LGHNA, YNFKEQ. The CDR3 has 16 amino acids. CDR3 sequence: CASSQEQIPLSYEQHF.

The chain recombines TRBV7-9 with TRBJ1-5; TCRdb picks TRBD1, but there is no DNA to check that call. The CDR3 sequence is 16 residues long. Germline loops: CDR1 SEHNR, CDR2 FQNEAQ (reference sequence). The CDR3 sequence is CASSFGAGEGNQPQHF.

Here the CDR3 reads CSVDGLAGRGETQYF. The V and J genes are TRBV29-1 and TRBJ2-5; the D call of TRBD2 rests on TCRdb alone, since no DNA is present to check it. The CDR3 loop spans 15 amino acids. Per the germline V gene, CDR1 is SQVTM and CDR2 is ANQGSEA.

The chain employs TRBV19 and TRBJ2-7; TCRdb returns TRBD1, unconfirmable since there is no DNA. The germline V gene has CDR1 LNHDA and CDR2 SQIVND (reference sequence). The CDR3 covers 13 residues. The CDR3 loop is CASRGSGTYEQYF.

The chain uses TRBV14 and TRBJ2-1; TCRdb calls TRBD1, which cannot be checked without DNA. The germline V gene has CDR1 SGHDN and CDR2 FVKESK. CDR3 size: 13 residues. The CDR3: CATAGTDYNEQFF.

The chain couples TRBV6-6 to TRBJ1-2. From germline, CDR1 is MNHNY and CDR2 SVGAGI (reference sequence). The CDR3 is made up of 15 amino acids. The CDR3 reads CASSYSMGLKYGYTF.

The gene calls are TRBV28 and TRBJ2-7; TCRdb's D call of TRBD2 is untestable without DNA. Germline V lookup: CDR1 MDHEN, CDR2 SYDVKM. CDR3 length: 13 residues. The CDR3 loop is CASSFERRTEQYF.

CDR3 loop: CASSLTVDSTDTQYF. The J gene is TRBJ2-3, the V gene TRBV28. Looked up from germline, CDR1 is MDHEN and CDR2 is SYDVKM. The CDR3 is 15 amino acids.

The chain recombines TRBV12-3 or TRBV12-4 with TRBJ2-7; TCRdb's assignment of TRBD1 cannot be checked, as there is no DNA. The CDR3 extends over 14 amino acids. CDR3: CASSLDRGFPEQYF.

This rearrangement joins TRBV6-1 to TRBJ2-3; there is no DNA to check the TCRdb D call of TRBD1. Per germline, CDR1 MNHNS and CDR2 SASEGT. The CDR3 runs 15 residues. CDR3 amino acids: CASSEWGGATDTQYF.

J is TRBJ2-1 and V is TRBV21-1; as DNA is missing, the TRBD1 call by TCRdb cannot be tested. TRBV21-1 is reported as a pseudogene. This CDR3 contains 19 residues. The CDR3 reads CASSKRVRPGRASYNEQFF.